This passage covers 26 T cell receptor beta chains from one sample sequenced in a study of control samples from healthy donors and cancer patients (dated by TCRdb to the early 2020s). The method was the immunoSEQ multiplex PCR assay. This is the immuneACCESS table as TCRdb keeps it, with only in-frame sequences that have V and J called. A part of the clones is gone; compared with another copy, unresolved V genes explain less than half, and the rest is unexplained. The sample table records about 170,000 clones; roughly 89% of these occur just once. The top ten clonotypes cover about 1.6% of the sample. Sequenced: blood. The receptors were gathered from a woman in her thirties in good health.

The chain's CDR3 is CASSSGTGLKETQYF. DNA for the CDR3: TGTGCCAGCAGTTCCGGGACAGGGTTGAAGGAGACCCAGTACTTC. This chain joins TRBV27 and TRBJ2-5, with TRBD1 matching over 9 bases. Germline-derived CDR1 and CDR2 are MNHEY and SMNVEV (reference sequence). V shed 4 bases, J shed 5 bases, and the junction held 8 bases outside the gene matches. This CDR3 has 15 amino acids.

The chain recombines TRBV29-1 with TRBJ1-1; no clear D. This CDR3 has 11 amino acids. V lost 2 bases and J lost 10, with 11 bases in between. Germline values: CDR1 SQVTM, CDR2 ANQGSEA. The CDR3 loop is CSVEMGLTAFF. CDR3 bases: TGCAGCGTTGAAATGGGGTTAACAGCTTTCTTT.

The V gene is TRBV11-3, the J gene TRBJ1-1, with 9 bases lining up with TRBD1. V dropped 5 bases and J dropped 4; count of bases not matched to a gene: 11. Germline CDR1 is SGHNT and CDR2 is YENEEA. The CDR3 spans 16 residues. CDR3 nucleotides: TGTGCCAGCAGCAAAGGTGGCGGACAGGGGATCACTGAAGCTTTCTTT. Translation gives CASSKGGGQGITEAFF.

The V call is TRBV19, the J call TRBJ2-1; D not resolved. Germline V gene data show CDR1 as LNHDA and CDR2 as SQIVND (reference sequence). The CDR3 runs to 15 residues. Deletions cut 2 bases from V and 0 bases from J, with 8 bases between. Here the CDR3 DNA reads TGTGCCAGTAGTATAATGACGACCTCCTACAATGAGCAGTTCTTC. This gives the protein CASSIMTTSYNEQFF.

The rearrangement joins TRBV6-5 to TRBJ1-2, with D unclear. V shed 7 bases and J shed 4 bases, with 16 bases lying between them. The CDR3 is made up of 14 amino acids. Germline assignment: CDR1 MNHEY and CDR2 SVGAGI. The CDR3 DNA sequence: TGTGCCAGCAAATTCGGACTGGACCTCTATGGCTACACCTTC. This gives the protein CASKFGLDLYGYTF.

The chain combines TRBV5-8 with TRBJ2-1; the match to TRBD1 covers 10 bases. CDR3 size: 15 residues. CDR1 is SGHTS, CDR2 YDEGEE, per germline. With V trimmed by 3 bases and J by 3 bases, 3 bases remained unmatched. CDR3 nucleotide sequence: TGTGCCAGCAGCTCGGGACAGGGGTTCTACAATGAGCAGTTCTTC. It encodes CASSSGQGFYNEQFF.

The chain recombines TRBV28 with TRBJ2-2; TRBD2 matches 9 bases. The CDR3 contains 14 residues. The trim removed 2 bases at V and 5 bases at J, leaving 0 bases unmatched. Looked up from germline, CDR1 is MDHEN and CDR2 is SYDVKM. The CDR3 loop is CASSLLAGTGELFF. CDR3 DNA: TGTGCCAGCAGTTTACTAGCGGGGACCGGGGAGCTGTTTTTT.

The V gene is TRBV18, the J gene TRBJ2-7; 9 positions agree with TRBD1. Germline V gene data show CDR1 as KGHSH and CDR2 as LQKENI. This CDR3 comprises 13 residues. The J segment lost 5 bases and the V segment lost 6 bases, leaving 5 bases of the junction unmatched. CDR3 sequence (DNA): TGTGCCAGCTCCCCGGACAGGGGTGACGAGCAGTACTTC. It is translated as CASSPDRGDEQYF.

J is TRBJ2-3 and V is TRBV4-3; 8 positions match TRBD2. CDR3 length: 16 residues. Trimming at V came to 0 bases and at J to 1 base, leaving 3 bases not matched to a gene. Germline CDR1 is LGHNA and CDR2 is YSLEER. CDR3 residues: CASSQDPLAGTDTQYF. CDR3 DNA sequence: TGCGCCAGCAGCCAAGATCCACTAGCGGGCACAGATACGCAGTATTTT.

The chain has TRBV2 and TRBJ2-7, with D possibly matching TRBD2 (6 bases). This CDR3 spans 14 amino acids. The V and J ends lost 3 bases and 1 base respectively, with 10 bases between them. Germline V gene lookup returns CDR1 SNHLY and CDR2 FYNNEI. CDR3 nucleotides: TGTGCCAGCAGTGACACGGGGGAATCCTACGAGCAGTACTTC. This translates into CASSDTGESYEQYF.

This clone was detected only a few times. The gene calls are TRBV30 and TRBJ1-3; 8 bases are a match to TRBD1. Unmatched junction bases numbered 7, after V lost 5 bases and J lost 4 bases. The CDR3 has 14 residues. The V gene's germline CDR1 is GTSNPN and CDR2 SVGIG (reference sequence). The CDR3 coding sequence is TGTGCCTGGGGGACAGGCTACGTCGGAAACACCATATATTTT. It encodes CAWGTGYVGNTIYF.

The rearrangement uses TRBV5-4 and TRBJ2-2, with TRBD2 matching 7 bases. This CDR3 comprises 15 residues. V lost 6 bases, J lost 4 bases, and 9 bases stayed unmatched. CDR1 and CDR2 (germline): SGHNT, YYREEE (reference sequence). The CDR3 is CASTPGLPTTGELFF. Written as DNA, the CDR3 is TGTGCCAGCACCCCGGGACTACCAACCACCGGGGAGCTGTTTTTT.

In regard to this clone: Other DNA variants within this sample encode the same CDR3. The J gene is TRBJ1-2, the V gene TRBV19, with 7 positions matching TRBD1. Germline V gives CDR1 LNHDA, CDR2 SQIVND (reference sequence). J was trimmed by 2 bases and V by 3 bases; bases with no gene match: 3. The CDR3 runs to 14 residues. CDR3 residues: CASSIARGNYGYTF. As DNA, the CDR3 is TGTGCCAGTAGTATCGCCAGGGGGAACTATGGCTACACCTTC. The whole variable domain, remainder taken from reference TRBV19 and TRBJ1-2, is DGGITQSPKYLFRKEGQNVTLSCEQNLNHDAMYWYRQDPGQGLRLIYYSQIVNDFQKGDIAEGYSVSREKKESFPLTVTSAQKNPTAFYLCASSIARGNYGYTFGSGTRLTVV.

This clone turned up a few times. The chain carries TRBV18 and TRBJ1-5; tentative D call: TRBD1 (6 bases). This CDR3 region has 14 residues. Germline-derived CDR1 and CDR2 are KGHSH and LQKENI. V was shortened by 6 bases and J by 1 base, with 10 bases between the two germline ends. The chain's CDR3 is CASSGQPSNQPQHF. DNA of the CDR3: TGTGCCAGCTCCGGACAGCCAAGCAATCAGCCCCAGCATTTT.

The CDR3 sequence is CASSLAPGANTEAFF. Here the CDR3 DNA reads TGCGCCAGCAGCTTGGCCCCAGGGGCGAACACTGAAGCTTTCTTT. This chain joins TRBV5-1 and TRBJ1-1; D might be TRBD1 (6 bases). The CDR3 covers 15 residues. V lost 0 bases, J lost 1 base, and 10 bases lay in between. Germline assignment: CDR1 SGHRS and CDR2 YFSETQ.

J is TRBJ1-3 and V is TRBV5-1; 9 bases are a match to TRBD1. Germline V CDR1 and CDR2: SGHRS, YFSETQ. V lost 0 bases to trimming and J lost 2 bases; unmatched junction nucleotides: 0. The CDR3 contains 15 residues. In DNA, the CDR3 is TGCGCCAGCAGCTTGGGGGACAGGGCTGGAAACACCATATATTTT. It specifies CASSLGDRAGNTIYF.

This chain connects TRBV19 to TRBJ2-2, with D perhaps TRBD1 (5 bases). Germline V gives CDR1 LNHDA, CDR2 SQIVND (reference sequence). V lost 2 bases and J lost 1, with 8 bases in between. The CDR3 is made up of 15 amino acids. The CDR3 spells CASSIQGMNTGELFF. The CDR3 DNA follows: TGTGCCAGTAGTATACAGGGAATGAACACCGGGGAGCTGTTTTTT.

The chain has TRBV12-3 or TRBV12-4 and TRBJ1-2; 7 nucleotides match TRBD1. CDR3 size: 13 residues. Unmatched junction bases numbered 2, after V lost 6 bases and J lost 1 base. The CDR3 reads CASRGTDNYGYTF. The CDR3, as DNA: TGTGCCAGCAGGGGGACAGATAACTATGGCTACACCTTC.

The rearrangement joins TRBV7-2 to TRBJ2-5; 8 positions agree with TRBD2. V gave up 6 bases and J gave up 4 bases; unmatched junction bases: 7. The CDR3 totals 14 residues. Germline CDR1 reads SGHTA; CDR2 reads FQGNSA. This chain's CDR3 is CASRGGAGGETQYF. The CDR3 DNA follows: TGTGCCAGCAGAGGGGGGGCGGGAGGAGAGACCCAGTACTTC.

J is TRBJ1-5 and V is TRBV11-2; no clear D. V was trimmed by 0 bases and J by 1 base, leaving 4 bases between them. Germline CDR1 SGHAT, CDR2 FQNNGV. The CDR3 sequence is 14 residues long. CDR3 DNA: TGTGCCAGCAGCTTAGATCGGAGCAATCAGCCCCAGCATTTT. It encodes CASSLDRSNQPQHF.

This clone was counted only a few times. A read error may produce the germline difference seen at one junction end. The genes are TRBV5-5 and TRBJ2-1; weak D call: TRBD1 (5 bases). Germline assignment: CDR1 SGHKS and CDR2 YYEKEE (reference sequence). The CDR3 has 15 amino acids. The CDR3 region has the DNA TGTGCCAGCAACTTGGGGCAGAGCTCCTACAATGAGCAGTTCTTC. It is translated as CASNLGQSSYNEQFF. Using reference TRBV5-5 and TRBJ2-1 for the parts outside the CDR3, the full variable domain is DAGVTQSPTHLIKTRGQQVTLRCSPISGHKSVSWYQQVLGQGPQFIFQYYEKEERGRGNFPDRFSARQFPNYSSELNVNALLLGDSALYLCASNLGQSSYNEQFFGPGTRLTVL.

V and J are TRBV6-2 or TRBV6-3 and TRBJ2-3; 10 bases are a match to TRBD2. Trimming took 5 bases from V and 5 from J; bases not matched to a gene: 4. The CDR3 runs to 14 residues. Per the germline V gene, CDR1 is MNHEY and CDR2 is SVGEGT. The CDR3 DNA sequence: TGTGCCAGCAGTGAGCGGGAGGGCCTAGATACGCAGTATTTT. Its translation is CASSEREGLDTQYF.

The CDR3 here is CASSQVLAGGENEQFF. The CDR3 DNA is TGTGCCAGCAGCCAAGTACTAGCGGGGGGTGAGAATGAGCAGTTCTTC. V is TRBV4-2 and J is TRBJ2-1; 12 positions match TRBD2. CDR1 is LGHNA and CDR2 is YNFKEQ in the germline V gene. V lost 1 base to trimming and J lost 7 bases; unmatched junction nucleotides: 5. The CDR3 spans 16 residues.

The genes are TRBV6-5 and TRBJ2-1; D is unclear. The CDR3 length is 13 residues. V was shortened by 6 bases and J by 8 bases, with 14 bases between the two germline ends. In germline, CDR1 is MNHEY, CDR2 SVGAGI. CDR3 amino acids: CASSVKGWDEQFF. The CDR3 bases are TGTGCCAGCAGCGTTAAGGGTTGGGATGAGCAGTTCTTC.

The V and J genes are TRBV25-1 and TRBJ2-6; D is undetermined. CDR1 MGHDK and CDR2 SYGVNS come from the germline V gene. V dropped 1 base and J dropped 0 bases, with 4 bases sitting between them. This CDR3 has 15 amino acids. CDR3 residues: CASSEFNSGANVLTF. The CDR3 bases are TGTGCCAGCAGTGAATTTAACTCTGGGGCCAACGTCCTGACTTTC.

V is TRBV6-5 and J is TRBJ2-2, with 7 positions matching TRBD1. The CDR3 length is 15 residues. Germline CDR1 is MNHEY and CDR2 is SVGAGI. V lost 2 bases and J lost 6; bases outside the gene matches: 6. CDR3 region: CASSYGTGDAGELFF. DNA for the CDR3: TGTGCCAGCAGTTACGGCACAGGGGACGCCGGGGAGCTGTTTTTT.